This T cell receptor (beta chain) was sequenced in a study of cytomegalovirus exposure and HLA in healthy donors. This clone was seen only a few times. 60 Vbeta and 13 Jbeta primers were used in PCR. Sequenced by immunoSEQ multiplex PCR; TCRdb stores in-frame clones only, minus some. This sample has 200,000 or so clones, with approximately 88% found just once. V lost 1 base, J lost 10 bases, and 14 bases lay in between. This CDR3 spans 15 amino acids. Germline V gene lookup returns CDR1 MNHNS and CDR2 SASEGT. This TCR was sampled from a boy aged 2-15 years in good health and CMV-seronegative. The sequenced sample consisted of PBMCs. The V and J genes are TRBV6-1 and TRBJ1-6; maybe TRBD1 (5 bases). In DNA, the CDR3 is TGTGCCAGCAGTGAAGAGGGGCCGAGTTTATCACCCCTCCACTTT. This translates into CASSEEGPSLSPLHF.